Included here is one T cell receptor (beta chain) sequence, with context. Per the study methods: Junction-only sequences without quality scores came from ImmunoSEQ, so filtering differed. Sequencing used immunoSEQ multiplex PCR; TCRdb keeps in-frame clones, though not all of them. The V and J calls and the clone size are those of that table, but D and trimming were determined from the DNA. The table has about 480,000 clones, roughly 85% seen once. The data were obtained in a study of shared clonotypes between healthy human individuals. CDR1 is GTSNPN and CDR2 is SVGIG in the germline V gene (reference sequence). V lost 3 bases to trimming and J lost 6 bases; unmatched junction nucleotides: 7. The CDR3 is 15 amino acids.

The specimen sequenced was PBMCs. V and J are TRBV30 and TRBJ2-1, with 11 bases fitting TRBD2. This receptor was obtained from a woman between 40 and 55 years old in good health. Some clones in this sample may be carry-over from other donors' samples. In nucleotides, the CDR3 is TGTGCCTGGAGGGTAGCGGGAGGGTTTGGCAATGAGCAGTTCTTC. Its translation: CAWRVAGGFGNEQFF.